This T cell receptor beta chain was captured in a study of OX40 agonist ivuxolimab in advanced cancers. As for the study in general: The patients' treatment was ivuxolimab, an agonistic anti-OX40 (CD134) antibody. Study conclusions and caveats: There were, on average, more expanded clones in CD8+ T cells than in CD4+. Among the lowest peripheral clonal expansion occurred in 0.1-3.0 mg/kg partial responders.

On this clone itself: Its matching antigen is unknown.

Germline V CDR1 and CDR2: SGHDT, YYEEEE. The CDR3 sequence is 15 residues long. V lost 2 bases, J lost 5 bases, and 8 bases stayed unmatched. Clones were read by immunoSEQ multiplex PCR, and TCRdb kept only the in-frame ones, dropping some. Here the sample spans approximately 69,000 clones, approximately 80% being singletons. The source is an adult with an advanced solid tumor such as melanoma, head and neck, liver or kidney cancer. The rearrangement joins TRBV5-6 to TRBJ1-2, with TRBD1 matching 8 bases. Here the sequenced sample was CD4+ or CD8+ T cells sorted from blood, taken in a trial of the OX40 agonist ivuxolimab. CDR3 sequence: CASSLDQGAGYGYTF. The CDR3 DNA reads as TGTGCCAGCAGCTTAGATCAGGGGGCCGGATATGGCTACACCTTC. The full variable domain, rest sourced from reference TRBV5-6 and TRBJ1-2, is DAGVTQSPTHLIKTRGQQVTLRCSPKSGHDTVSWYQQALGQGPQFIFQYYEEEERQRGNFPDRFSGHQFPNYSSELNVNALLLGDSALYLCASSLDQGAGYGYTFGSGTRLTVV.